These 8 T cell receptor beta chains share one sample of origin, sequenced in a study of blood T cell repertoires in COVID-19. This table comes from immunoSEQ multiplex PCR, and its TCRdb copy is limited to in-frame clones, with some not included. The data hold around 140,000 clones, with more than 60% observed a single time. The sequenced sample was peripheral blood. Receptor source: a woman aged 70 to 79 with acute or convalescent COVID-19.

The V call is TRBV5-1, the J call TRBJ2-3, with unresolved D. The V gene's germline CDR1 is SGHRS and CDR2 YFSETQ. This CDR3 is built from 14 residues. V lost 0 bases, J lost 0 bases, and 5 bases lay in between. Written as DNA, the CDR3 is TGCGCCAGCAGCTTGGCCGCGAGCACAGATACGCAGTATTTT. It is translated as CASSLAASTDTQYF.

The table lists this clone with a count of one. The chain uses TRBV30 and TRBJ2-5; 8 bases agree with TRBD1. J was trimmed by 4 bases and V by 4 bases; bases with no gene match: 8. This CDR3 has 14 amino acids. Germline values: CDR1 GTSNPN, CDR2 SVGIG (reference sequence). The CDR3 here is CAWTEATGVETQYF. As DNA, the CDR3 is TGTGCCTGGACGGAAGCGACAGGGGTAGAGACCCAGTACTTC. The full variable domain, with the rest looked up from reference TRBV30 and TRBJ2-5, is SQTIHQWPATLVQPVGSPLSLECTVEGTSNPNLYWYRQAAGRGLQLLFYSVGIGQISSEVPQNLSASRPQDRQFILSSKKLLLSDSGFYLCAWTEATGVETQYFGPGTRLLVL.

The chain is built from TRBV2 and TRBJ1-5, with D possibly TRBD1 on 6 matching bases. Germline V gives CDR1 SNHLY, CDR2 FYNNEI. The CDR3 length is 13 residues. The ends were cut back, 5 bases at V and 7 bases at J, with 12 bases in the middle. DNA of the CDR3: TGTGCCAGCAGTAACCAAGGGGGACAGCCCCAGCATTTT. It is translated as CASSNQGGQPQHF.

The rearrangement joins TRBV6-5 to TRBJ1-5, with 10 bases matching TRBD1. The trim removed 4 bases at V and 7 bases at J, leaving 4 bases unmatched. From germline, CDR1 is MNHEY and CDR2 SVGAGI. There are 14 residues in the CDR3. CDR3 in DNA: TGTGCCAGCAGTTGGGGGACAGGGGACCAGCCCCAGCATTTT. It specifies CASSWGTGDQPQHF.

This chain joins TRBV4-3 and TRBJ2-3; unclear D gene. The CDR3 contains 15 residues. Trimming took off 0 bases at V and 2 bases at J, with 9 bases between the two ends. CDR1 and CDR2 (germline): LGHNA, YSLEER. CDR3 sequence: CASSQDAESTDTQYF. The DNA of the CDR3 is TGCGCCAGCAGCCAAGATGCGGAGTCCACAGATACGCAGTATTTT.

V gene TRBV14 combines with J gene TRBJ2-3, with 11 nucleotides matching TRBD2. V shed 6 bases and J 1 base; nucleotides not matched to a gene: 12. The germline V gene encodes CDR1 SGHDN and CDR2 FVKESK. The CDR3 spans 18 residues. The chain's CDR3 is CASSRKVSGRVRTDTQYF. CDR3 bases: TGTGCCAGCAGTCGAAAGGTTAGCGGGAGGGTCCGCACAGATACGCAGTATTTT.

This chain uses TRBV2 with TRBJ2-7; 9 nucleotides line up with TRBD1. Germline CDR1 and CDR2: SNHLY and FYNNEI. The CDR3 has 14 residues. Trimming took 5 bases from V and 0 from J; bases not matched to a gene: 2. CDR3 loop: CASSRDRVSYEQYF. DNA of the CDR3: TGTGCCAGCAGTAGGGACAGGGTCTCCTACGAGCAGTACTTC.

The chain recombines TRBV6-5 with TRBJ1-2; the D gene is possibly TRBD1 (5 bases). Germline V gene lookup returns CDR1 MNHEY and CDR2 SVGAGI. V lost 6 bases and J lost 7, with 15 bases in between. This CDR3 comprises 13 residues. The CDR3 sequence: CASRTTGTPGYTF. In DNA form, the CDR3 reads TGTGCCAGCAGAACAACCGGGACTCCTGGCTACACCTTC.